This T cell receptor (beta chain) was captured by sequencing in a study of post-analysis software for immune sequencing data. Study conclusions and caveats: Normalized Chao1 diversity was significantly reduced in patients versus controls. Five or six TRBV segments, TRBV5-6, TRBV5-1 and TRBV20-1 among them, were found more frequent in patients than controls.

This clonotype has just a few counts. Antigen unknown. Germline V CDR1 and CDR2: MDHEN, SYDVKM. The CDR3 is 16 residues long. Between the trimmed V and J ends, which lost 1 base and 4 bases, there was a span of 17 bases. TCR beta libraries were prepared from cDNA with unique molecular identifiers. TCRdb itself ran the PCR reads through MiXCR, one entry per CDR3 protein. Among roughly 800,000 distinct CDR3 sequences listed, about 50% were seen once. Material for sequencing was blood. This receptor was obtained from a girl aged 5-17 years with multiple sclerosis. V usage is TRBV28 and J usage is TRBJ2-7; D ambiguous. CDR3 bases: TGTGCCAGCAGTTTATTAGGCGACTCCCGCGGATACGAGCAGTACTTC. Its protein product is CASSLLGDSRGYEQYF.